The present T cell receptor beta chain was sequenced within a study of T cells after yellow fever vaccination. In this sample, this clonotype turned up a few times. TCRdb reprocessed the 5' RACE reads via MiXCR and lists one record per CDR3 protein. The repertoire has about 400,000 distinct CDR3 sequences, 6% to 8% of them found once; the top ten carry about 15%. Trimming left V 5 bases short and J 1 base short, with 9 bases between. Looked up from germline, CDR1 is MNHNS and CDR2 is SASEGT. The CDR3 length is 13 residues. This rearrangement joins TRBV6-1 to TRBJ2-7; D uncertain. Source: PBMCs, taken 5 days after the yellow fever booster vaccination. The sequence derives from a man younger than 40 who received the YFV17D yellow fever vaccine. In DNA, the CDR3 is TGTGCCAGCAGTACCACCGAGTCCTACGAGCAGTACTTC. Translated: CASSTTESYEQYF.